The present T cell receptor beta chain was sequenced within a study of Ad26.COV2.S vaccination and SARS-CoV-2 variants. The treatment denotes: around 19 received Ad26.COV2.S at low or high dose, single or two shots; 5 received placebo; per-sample allocation not given. Sampling was performed 63 days after the first vaccine or placebo injection. TCRdb's table, derived via immunoSEQ multiplex PCR, lists solely in-frame clones and lacks some. The data show some 410,000 clones, about 90% seen once. V lost 5 bases, J lost 2 bases, and 12 bases lay in between. The CDR3 is 14 amino acids. Germline values: CDR1 MDHEN, CDR2 SYDVKM.

This TCR came from a person between 18 and 60 years old who received the Ad26.COV2.S COVID-19 vaccine or a placebo. The specimen comprised peripheral blood, sampled in a trial of Ad26.COV2.S vaccine versus placebo. This sequence joins TRBV28 and TRBJ2-5; D remains unclear. As DNA, the CDR3 is TGTGCCAGCAGTCCGACAACGGGTCAAGAGACCCAGTACTTC. Its protein product is CASSPTTGQETQYF.